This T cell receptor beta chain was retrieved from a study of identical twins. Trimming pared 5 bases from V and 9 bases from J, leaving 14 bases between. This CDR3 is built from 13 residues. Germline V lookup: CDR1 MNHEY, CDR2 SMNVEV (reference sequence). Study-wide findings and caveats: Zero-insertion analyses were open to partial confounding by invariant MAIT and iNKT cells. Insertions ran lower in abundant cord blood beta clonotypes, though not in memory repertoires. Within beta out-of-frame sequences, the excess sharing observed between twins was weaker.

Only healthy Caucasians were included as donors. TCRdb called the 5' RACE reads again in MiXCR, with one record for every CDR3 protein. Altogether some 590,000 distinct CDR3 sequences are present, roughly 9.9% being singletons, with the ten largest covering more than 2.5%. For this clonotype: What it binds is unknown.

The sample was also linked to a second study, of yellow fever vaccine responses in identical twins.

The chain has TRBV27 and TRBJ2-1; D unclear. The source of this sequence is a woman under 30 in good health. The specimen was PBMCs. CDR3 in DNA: TGTGCCAGCAGTAGCAAGTGGTCCGGTGAGCAGTTCTTC. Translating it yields CASSSKWSGEQFF.